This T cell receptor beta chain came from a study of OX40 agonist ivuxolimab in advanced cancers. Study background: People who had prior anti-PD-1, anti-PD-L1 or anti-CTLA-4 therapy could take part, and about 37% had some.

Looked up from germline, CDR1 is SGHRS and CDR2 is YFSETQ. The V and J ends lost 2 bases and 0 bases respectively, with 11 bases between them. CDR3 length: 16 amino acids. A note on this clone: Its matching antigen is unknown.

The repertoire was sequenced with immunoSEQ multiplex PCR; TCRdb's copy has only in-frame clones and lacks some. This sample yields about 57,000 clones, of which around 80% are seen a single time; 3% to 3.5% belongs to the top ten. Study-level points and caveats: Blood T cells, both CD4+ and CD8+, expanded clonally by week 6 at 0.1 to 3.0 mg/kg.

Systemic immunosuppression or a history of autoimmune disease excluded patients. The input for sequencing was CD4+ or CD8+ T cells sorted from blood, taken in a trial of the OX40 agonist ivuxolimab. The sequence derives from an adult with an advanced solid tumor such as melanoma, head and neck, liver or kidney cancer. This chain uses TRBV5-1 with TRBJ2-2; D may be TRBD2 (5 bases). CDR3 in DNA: TGCGCCAGCAGCTTAAGACTAAACGCGAACACCGGGGAGCTGTTTTTT. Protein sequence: CASSLRLNANTGELFF.